The present T cell receptor beta chain was sequenced within a study of blood T cell repertoires in COVID-19. Trimming cost V 6 bases and J 16 bases, with 18 bases left between them. This CDR3 has 12 residues. Germline CDR1 MNHEY, CDR2 SVGEGT. Using immunoSEQ multiplex PCR, the repertoire was profiled, and TCRdb retains in-frame clones only, with some absent. The data hold more than 150,000 clones, with around 83% observed a single time. This clonotype originated in a woman in her thirties or forties with acute or convalescent COVID-19. The rearrangement links TRBV6-2 or TRBV6-3 to TRBJ2-2; D not certain. The sample consisted of peripheral blood. In nucleotides, the CDR3 is TGTGCCAGCAGCAACAACCCGGAGATTGGGTTTTTT. This translates into CASSNNPEIGFF.